This record concerns one TCR beta chain sequence. Authors' data handling: Amplification of reference gene primers provided the estimated nucleated cell counts. Clones were sequenced by immunoSEQ multiplex PCR, and TCRdb holds only the in-frame ones, with some missing. Clone size and the V and J calls come from that table; the DNA yielded D and trimming. The sample lists around 260,000 clones, about nine tenths seen once, with approximately 9.4% in the top ten. The record originates from a study of blood T cell repertoires in COVID-19. This CDR3 is built from 17 residues. V shed 3 bases and J 6 bases; nucleotides not matched to a gene: 8. Germline V gives CDR1 SGHTA, CDR2 FQGNSA.

The gene calls are TRBV7-2 and TRBJ2-3; TRBD2 matches 14 bases. Sequenced: peripheral blood. The receptor was derived from a man aged 35 to 55 who had recovered from COVID-19. CDR3 coding DNA: TGTGCCAGCAGCTTGAGGAGGACTAGCGGGGGGCAGGATACGCAGTATTTT. Its protein is CASSLRRTSGGQDTQYF. Based on the CDR3 plus reference TRBV7-2 and TRBJ2-3, the full variable domain is GAGVSQSPSNKVTEKGKDVELRCDPISGHTALYWYRQSLGQGLEFLIYFQGNSAPDKSGLPSDRFSAERTGGSVSTLTIQRTQQEDSAVYLCASSLRRTSGGQDTQYFGPGTRLTVL.